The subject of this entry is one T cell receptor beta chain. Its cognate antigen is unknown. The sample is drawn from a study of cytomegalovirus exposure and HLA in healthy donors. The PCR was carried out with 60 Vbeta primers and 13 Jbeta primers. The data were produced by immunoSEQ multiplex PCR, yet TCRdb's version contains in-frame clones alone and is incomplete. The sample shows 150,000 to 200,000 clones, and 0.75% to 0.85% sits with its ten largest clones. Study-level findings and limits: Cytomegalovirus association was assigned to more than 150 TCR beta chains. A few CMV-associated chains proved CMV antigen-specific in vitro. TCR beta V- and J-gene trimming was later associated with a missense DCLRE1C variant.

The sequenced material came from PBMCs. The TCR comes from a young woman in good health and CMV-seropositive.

Here the CDR3 DNA reads TGTGCCAGCAGTGAAGGAGGAACAGGGGGTCTCTATGGCTACACCTTC. This gives the protein CASSEGGTGGLYGYTF. The chain joins TRBV2 to TRBJ1-2, with TRBD1 identical over 8 bases. Germline CDR1 is SNHLY and CDR2 is FYNNEI. Germline trimming cut 1 base from V and 4 bases from J; bases unmatched to any gene: 8. This CDR3 region has 16 residues. Variable domain in full (rest from reference TRBV2 and TRBJ1-2): EPEVTQTPSHQVTQMGQEVILRCVPISNHLYFYWYRQILGQKVEFLVSFYNNEISEKSEIFDDQFSVERPDGSNFTLKIRSTKLEDSAMYFCASSEGGTGGLYGYTFGSGTRLTVV.